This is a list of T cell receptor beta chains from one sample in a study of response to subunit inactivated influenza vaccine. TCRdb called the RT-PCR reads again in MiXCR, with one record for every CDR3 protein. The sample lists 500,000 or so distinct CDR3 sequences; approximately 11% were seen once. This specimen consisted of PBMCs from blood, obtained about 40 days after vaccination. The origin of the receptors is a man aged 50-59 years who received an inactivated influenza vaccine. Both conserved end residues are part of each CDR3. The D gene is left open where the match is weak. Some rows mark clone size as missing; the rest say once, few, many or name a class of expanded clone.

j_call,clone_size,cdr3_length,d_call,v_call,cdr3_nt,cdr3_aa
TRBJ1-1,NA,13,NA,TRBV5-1,TGCGCCAGCAGCTTGCCCGACAGTTCTGAAGCTTTCTTT,CASSLPDSSEAFF
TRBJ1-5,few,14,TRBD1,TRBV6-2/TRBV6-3,TGTGCCAGCAGTTTCCCACAGGGGTATCAGCCCCAGCATTTT,CASSFPQGYQPQHF
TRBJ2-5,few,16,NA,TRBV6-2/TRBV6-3,TGTGCCAGCAGCCAGGCCGGGACACCAAACCAAGAGACCCAGTACTTC,CASSQAGTPNQETQYF
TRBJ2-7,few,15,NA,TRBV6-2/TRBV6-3,TGTGCCAGCAGTATAGCCGGGACCTTGCGGCTCGAGCAGTACTTC,CASSIAGTLRLEQYF
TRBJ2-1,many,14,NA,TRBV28,TGTGCCAGCACCTGGGAAAGCTCCTACAATGAGCAGTTCTTC,CASTWESSYNEQFF
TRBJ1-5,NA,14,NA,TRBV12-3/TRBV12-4,TGTGCCAGCAGTTTACTGGGGGTTAATCAGCCCCAGCATTTT,CASSLLGVNQPQHF
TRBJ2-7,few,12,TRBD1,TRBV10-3,TGTGCCATCAGTGAGGACAGGGATAAGCAGTACTTC,CAISEDRDKQYF
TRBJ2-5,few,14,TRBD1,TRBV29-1,TGCAGCGTTGCGCCCCGGACAGGGTCAGAGACCCAGTACTTC,CSVAPRTGSETQYF
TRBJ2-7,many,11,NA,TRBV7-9,TGTGCCAGCAGAGACGGATACGAGCAGTACTTC,CASRDGYEQYF
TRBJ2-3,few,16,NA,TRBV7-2,TGTGCCAGCAGCCCCTTTACGCAGCGGTCCACAGATACGCAGTATTTT,CASSPFTQRSTDTQYF
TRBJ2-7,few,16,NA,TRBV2,TGTGCCAGCAGTGACCCTAATGGCGGAGGCTACTACGAGCAGTACTTC,CASSDPNGGGYYEQYF
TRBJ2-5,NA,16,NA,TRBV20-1,TGCAGTGCTAGAGATACCATGACAGGACGACAAGAGACCCAGTACTTC,CSARDTMTGRQETQYF
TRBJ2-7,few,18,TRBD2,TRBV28,TGTGCCAGCAGTTTCCCCCTAGCGGGGGGCTCTAGCTCCTACGAGCAGTACTTC,CASSFPLAGGSSSYEQYF
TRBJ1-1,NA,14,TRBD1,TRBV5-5,TGTGCCAGCTCCGAGGGGGCAGAGAGCACTGAAGCTTTCTTT,CASSEGAESTEAFF
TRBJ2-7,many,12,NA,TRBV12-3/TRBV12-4,TGTGCCAGCAGCCCAGGAGCAGACGAGCAGTACTTC,CASSPGADEQYF
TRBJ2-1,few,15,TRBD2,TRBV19,TGTGCCAGTATAGGACTAGCGGGAGCTCGCAATGAGCAGTTCTTC,CASIGLAGARNEQFF
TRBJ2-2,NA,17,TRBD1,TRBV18,TGTGCCAGCTCACTAAGAAGGACAGGGACGAACACCGGGGAGCTGTTTTTT,CASSLRRTGTNTGELFF
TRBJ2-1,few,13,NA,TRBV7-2,TGTGCCAGCAGCTTAGTGCGGCCCCGGGAGCAGTTCTTC,CASSLVRPREQFF
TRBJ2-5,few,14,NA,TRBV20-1,TGCAGTGCATCGAATATGGGGGCAGGGGAGACCCAGTACTTC,CSASNMGAGETQYF
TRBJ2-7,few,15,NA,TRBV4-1,TGCGCCAGCAGCCCAGGAAGGTTTATCTCCTACGAGCAGTACTTC,CASSPGRFISYEQYF
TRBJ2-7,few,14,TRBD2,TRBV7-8,TGTGCCAGCAGGGCCGGGGGGACTCCCTACGAGCAGTACTTC,CASRAGGTPYEQYF
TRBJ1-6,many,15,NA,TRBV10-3,TGTGCCATCAGTGGCCAGGGCGTGAGGAATTCACCCCTCCACTTT,CAISGQGVRNSPLHF
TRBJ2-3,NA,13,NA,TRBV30,TGTGCCTCCACCGTTATTGATGGGGATACGCAGTATTTT,CASTVIDGDTQYF
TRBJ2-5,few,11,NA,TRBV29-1,TGCAGCGTTGTTCGGGAAGAGACCCAGTACTTC,CSVVREETQYF
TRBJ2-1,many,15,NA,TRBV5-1,TGCGCCAGCAGCTTGGCATTGAGCTCCTACAATGAGCAGTTCTTC,CASSLALSSYNEQFF
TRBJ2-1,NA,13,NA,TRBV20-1,TGCAGTGCTAGGGTCCTCGGGGGCAATGAGCAGTTCTTC,CSARVLGGNEQFF
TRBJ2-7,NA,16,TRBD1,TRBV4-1,TGCGCCAGCAGCCCCCTAGGACAGGGGCGTACCTACGAGCAGTACTTC,CASSPLGQGRTYEQYF
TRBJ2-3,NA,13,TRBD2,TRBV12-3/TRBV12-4,TGTGCCAGCAGCCGCGGGGGGGCAGATACGCAGTATTTT,CASSRGGADTQYF
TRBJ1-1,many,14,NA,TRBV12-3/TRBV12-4,TGTGCCAGCAGTTCTACAGGGCGGGGGACTGAAGCTTTCTTT,CASSSTGRGTEAFF
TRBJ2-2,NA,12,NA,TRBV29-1,TGCAGCGCCAGGGGGGGGGCCGGGGAGCTGTTTTTT,CSARGGAGELFF
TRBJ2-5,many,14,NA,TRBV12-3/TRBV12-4,TGTGCCAGCAGTCCCTGGGACTTGGAGGAGACCCAGTACTTC,CASSPWDLEETQYF
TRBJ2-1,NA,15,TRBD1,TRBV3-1,TGTGCCAGCATGAAGGGGGCTACGCAGTACAATGAGCAGTTCTTC,CASMKGATQYNEQFF
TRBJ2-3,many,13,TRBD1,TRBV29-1,TGCAGCGTTGGACAGGGGTTAGGAGATACGCAGTATTTT,CSVGQGLGDTQYF
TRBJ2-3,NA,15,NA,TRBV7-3,TGTGCCAGCAGCCCTAGCAGCCTCCCCGGTGATACGCAGTATTTT,CASSPSSLPGDTQYF
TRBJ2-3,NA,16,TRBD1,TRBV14,TGTGCCAGCAGCCAAGAGAAGGGGGCGAGCACAGATACGCAGTATTTT,CASSQEKGASTDTQYF
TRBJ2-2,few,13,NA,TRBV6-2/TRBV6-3,TGTGCCGCAGCTGACAGGCCCACCGGGGAGCTGTTTTTT,CAAADRPTGELFF
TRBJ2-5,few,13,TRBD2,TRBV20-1,TGCAGTGCCACGACTAGCGGGCAAGAGACCCAGTACTTC,CSATTSGQETQYF
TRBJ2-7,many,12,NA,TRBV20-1,TGCAGTGCCCCGGACCTGTCCTACGAGCAGTACTTC,CSAPDLSYEQYF
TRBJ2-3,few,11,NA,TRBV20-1,TGCAGTGCTAGAGCCCCCCATACGCAGTATTTT,CSARAPHTQYF